This T cell receptor (beta chain) was captured by sequencing in a study of cytomegalovirus exposure and HLA in healthy donors. Points from the study as a whole: There were reportedly fewer N-insertions in an Asian-associated ancestry cluster than the roughly 670-donor mean, in a later analysis.

CDR1 LNHNV and CDR2 YYDKDF come from the germline V gene (reference sequence). V was clipped by 3 bases and J by 4 bases; unmatched bases: 5. The CDR3 length is 14 residues. With 60 Vbeta and 13 Jbeta primers, the PCR was carried out. Here immunoSEQ multiplex PCR was the method, and the copy in TCRdb shows in-frame clones only, minus some. The sample lists 130,000 to 150,000 clones; roughly 80% were seen once. This clone was counted a single time. Its antigen remains unknown. This chain connects TRBV15 to TRBJ2-7, with 8 bases identical to TRBD2. The sequenced sample was PBMCs. The sequence was collected from a woman aged 45-65 years in good health and CMV-seropositive. This CDR3 is CATSSESGGYEQYF. CDR3 DNA sequence: TGTGCCACCAGCAGCGAGAGCGGGGGTTACGAGCAGTACTTC.